This TCR beta chain was sequenced for a study of T-cell reconstitution after alpha-beta-depleted transplantation in children. Researchers prepared the TCRbeta library using unique molecular identifiers, the study reports. TCRdb re-derived calls from the PCR reads in MiXCR, one entry per CDR3 protein. The data show about 400,000 distinct CDR3 sequences, roughly 16% seen once. J was trimmed by 4 bases and V by 2 bases; bases with no gene match: 4. The CDR3 has 15 residues. Germline V gene lookup returns CDR1 SGHRS and CDR2 YFSETQ. The sequence was collected from a boy younger than two who had a stem cell transplant for Wiskott-Aldrich syndrome, so the T cells may come from the graft donor. The V and J genes are TRBV5-1 and TRBJ2-5, with 11 nucleotides matching TRBD2. Sequencing used PBMCs, mostly from graft donor cells, obtained 360 days after TCRalphabeta/CD19-depleted stem cell transplant. The CDR3 protein is CASSFTLAGGETQYF. CDR3 nucleotide sequence: TGCGCCAGCAGCTTTACGCTAGCGGGAGGAGAGACCCAGTACTTC.